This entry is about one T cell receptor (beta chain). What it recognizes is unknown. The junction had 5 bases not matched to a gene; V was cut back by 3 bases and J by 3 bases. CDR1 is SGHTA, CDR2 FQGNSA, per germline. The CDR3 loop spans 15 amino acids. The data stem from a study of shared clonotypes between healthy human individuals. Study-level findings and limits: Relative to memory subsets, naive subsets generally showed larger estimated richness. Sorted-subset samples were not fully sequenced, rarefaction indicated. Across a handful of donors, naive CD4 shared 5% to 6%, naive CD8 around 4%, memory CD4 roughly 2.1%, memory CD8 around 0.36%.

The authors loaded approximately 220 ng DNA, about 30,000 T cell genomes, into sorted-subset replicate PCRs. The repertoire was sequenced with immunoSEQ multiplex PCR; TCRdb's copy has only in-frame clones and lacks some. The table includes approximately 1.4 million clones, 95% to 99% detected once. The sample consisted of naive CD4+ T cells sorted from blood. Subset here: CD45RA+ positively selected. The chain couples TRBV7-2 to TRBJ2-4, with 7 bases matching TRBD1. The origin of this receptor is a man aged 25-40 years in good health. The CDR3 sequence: CASSFQGVGKNIQYF. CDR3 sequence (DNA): TGTGCCAGCAGCTTCCAGGGGGTCGGCAAAAACATTCAGTACTTC.